This paragraph covers one T cell receptor beta chain sequence. This clonotype showed up just a few times. No antigen is known for it. No qualities accompany the bases; no much larger clone lies one base away. This entry is derived from a study of identical twins (dated by TCRdb to 2016 to 2018). Some background on the complete study: TCR alpha and beta repertoires from monozygotic twins, unrelated adults of various ages and cord blood were deep-sequenced to test whether fetal clonotypes persist. To rule out contamination, the twin experiments were replicated at different times with different library preparation protocols.

V is pared back by 1 base and J by 2 bases, with 13 bases lying between the germline termini. CDR1 and CDR2, looked up from the germline V gene, are SGHRS and YFSETQ. Taken from cysteine to phenylalanine, the CDR3 has 16 residues. Only the CDR3 DNA is retained, 48 bases long and in frame from the first base. The library was produced with 5' RACE. The listed sequencing device is Illumina HiSeq 2000. Template switching introduced a universal primer binding site; the final cDNA contained a unique molecular identifier, enabling accurate counting of TCR cDNA molecules. Specific primers in the conserved constant-segment region were used to synthesize first-strand cDNA for the TCR alpha and beta chains. To control for contamination, each cDNA library was double barcoded with a SMART-Mk sample barcode plus Illumina barcodes. Two successive PCR steps introduced TruSeq adapter sequences along with Illumina sample barcodes. The TCR alpha and beta cDNA libraries were sequenced on the Illumina HiSeq platform using custom primers. In the authors' own workflow: Raw reads were processed with MiGEC to extract unique molecular identifiers, and MiXCR was used to determine CDR3 positions. For each individual, recombination models were inferred using an EM algorithm with the repgenHMM and IGoR tools. The analysis of shared clonotypes was done with the tcR package in R, with sharing normalized by the product of cloneset sizes. Out-of-frame nonproductive sequences were analyzed to study raw recombination free of thymic and clonal selection effects. TCRdb redid the processing of the public reads, applying fastp at Q25 and MiXCR, and retained in-frame beta chains. CDR3 protein sequences are deduplicated, and each keeps its most common genes and DNA. The V and J calls and clone size are TCRdb's, not the authors'. For this sample there are about 530,000 distinct CDR3 sequences; about 15% appear just once. The ten largest make up less than 0.5% of the sample.

General conclusions and limits of the study: Abundant cord blood beta clonotypes had fewer insertions, young adult naive repertoires showed a similar but weaker trend, and memory repertoires showed no such trend. In monozygotic twins, recombination models systematically underestimated out-of-frame TCR alpha sharing, but the models matched the sharing seen between unrelated individuals. Because the same donors could not be followed over many years, the conclusions relied on cross-sectional statistical analysis. Compared with coincidental sharing between unrelated individuals, out-of-frame TCR alpha sequences shared between twins had an excess of sequences with low generation probability. Zero-insertion analyses could be partly confounded by invariant T cells such as MAIT and iNKT, although diverse VJ usage argued against such confounding for most clonotypes. Excess twin sharing in beta out-of-frame sequences was weaker because fewer shared sequences lowered the signal-to-noise ratio.

Every donor was a healthy Caucasian. Three pairs of female monozygotic twins, all aged roughly 18 to 29 years, were included in the twin cohort. Positive isolation kits from Invitrogen were used to isolate the CD4+ and CD8+ T cell populations. These data were also reused for a study on yellow fever vaccine responses in identical twins. Looking at the second paper: According to the authors, in identical twins the way T cells responded to vaccination appeared partly convergent and partly personalized. In the study, vaccine-responding T cell clones were precisely tracked in identical twins.

The source is a woman aged 18-30 years in good health. Recombination joined TRBV5-1 with TRBJ2-1; no D segment can be confidently identified. Sequenced input: CD4+ T cells sorted from blood. The CDR3 loop reads CASSLLQTYPYNEQFF. The nucleotide sequence is TGCGCCAGCAGCTTGCTCCAGACATATCCCTACAATGAGCAGTTCTTC.